This T cell receptor (beta chain) is from a study of healthy donors' naive CD4 and CD8 T cells. Study overall: A new alpha primer set targeted every functional IMGT alpha variant. The study, taken as a whole, reports: Negatively charged CDR3s marked CD8+ lineage; positively charged CDR3s marked CD4+ lineage. Bias from naive T cell homeostatic proliferation was not addressed.

The trim removed 5 bases at V and 3 bases at J, leaving 7 bases unmatched. This CDR3 has 16 residues. In germline, CDR1 is MNHEY, CDR2 SVGAGI. Details on this clonotype: Its matching antigen is unknown.

Starting from about 0.45 ug of total RNA, TCR libraries were made with linear amplification. TCRdb processed the reads anew with MiXCR; each CDR3 protein has one entry. The sample records around 180,000 distinct CDR3 sequences, 65% to 75% being singletons. The source of this sequence is a pool of human donors in good health; the sample pools cells from several healthy donors. The chain combines TRBV6-5 with TRBJ2-1; the match to TRBD2 covers 10 bases. Specimen: naive CD4+ and CD8+ T cells sorted from blood, pooled from several donors. The CDR3: CASSQTRTSGYNEQFF. For the CDR3, the DNA is TGTGCCAGCAGTCAGACCCGGACTAGCGGCTACAATGAGCAGTTCTTC.